A selection of T cell receptor beta chains follows, all from one sample in a study of metastatic and nonmetastatic thyroid tumors. With MiXCR, TCRdb reprocessed the PCR reads. Of roughly 15,000 clones listed, 26% are singletons. Sequenced material: tumor tissue. The receptors here all came from a female donor with papillary thyroid cancer or a benign thyroid nodule (not recorded which). Some clones in this sample may be carry-over from other donors' samples. Each CDR3 is given with its conserved first and last residue. Not all rows give a size; the values are once, few, many and, for expanded clones, a class.

clone_size j_call cdr3_length v_call cdr3_aa
. TRBJ1-2 12 TRBV19 CASPRAPRGYTF
many TRBJ1-4 15 TRBV5-5 CASSPQTDHNEKLFF
few TRBJ1-1 13 TRBV6-1 CASSPRTAAEAFF
few TRBJ1-2 13 TRBV28 CASTPPGTGSYTF
many TRBJ1-1 14 TRBV11-3 CASSGGQPYFEAFF
. TRBJ1-2 13 TRBV5-4 CASSPDRDYGYTF
. TRBJ1-5 14 TRBV6-1 CASVHDSGHQPQHF
. TRBJ2-5 15 TRBV20-1 CSARTIDREIGTQYF
few TRBJ2-1 18 TRBV10-3 CAISESINQRGGYNEQFF
. TRBJ1-2 13 TRBV2 CASNRREFYGYTF
many TRBJ1-2 13 TRBV29-1 CSVEGRGGDGYTF
. TRBJ2-3 16 TRBV20-1 CSAKRLGQGEVDTQYF